Listed here are 21 T cell receptor beta chains from one sample, sequenced in a study of blood T cells in healthy people across ages. A second PCR, run for roughly 7 to 12 cycles, used a sample-barcoded 5' primer plus a J-beta primer mix. TCRdb re-called the 5' RACE reads through MiXCR, storing one row per CDR3 protein. The sample holds 1,100,000 or so distinct CDR3 sequences, 45% seen once. Input material: blood. These receptors originate from a woman aged 55-69 years in good health.

The chain carries TRBV29-1 and TRBJ1-1; 10 nucleotides agree with TRBD1. With V trimmed by 6 bases and J by 9 bases, 7 bases remained unmatched. The CDR3 runs 12 residues. Germline V gene sequence: CDR1 SQVTM, CDR2 ANQGSEA. This CDR3 is CSVGQGGKKAFF. DNA for the CDR3: TGCAGCGTCGGACAGGGGGGAAAAAAAGCTTTCTTT.

The CDR3 sequence is CSASRVRGGLAGGHYEQYF. The CDR3, as DNA: TGCAGTGCTAGTCGGGTTCGGGGAGGACTAGCGGGGGGTCACTACGAGCAGTACTTC. The genes are TRBV20-1 and TRBJ2-7, with 14 bases fitting TRBD2. Germline-derived CDR1 and CDR2 are DFQATT and SNEGSKA (reference sequence). The CDR3 sequence is 19 residues long. J was trimmed by 3 bases and V by 3 bases; bases with no gene match: 16.

The chain is built from TRBV6-5 and TRBJ1-2; 11 bases are shared with TRBD1. The CDR3 extends over 15 amino acids. V lost 0 bases, J lost 8 bases, and 5 bases stayed unmatched. The germline CDR1 and CDR2 sequences are MNHEY and SVGAGI. Written as DNA, the CDR3 is TGTGCCAGCAGTTACTCCGGGACAGGGGGAGGGGGCTACACCTTC. This gives the protein CASSYSGTGGGGYTF.

This clonotype was detected a few times. CDR3 in DNA: TGTGCCAGCAGCCAAGGGGAGGGCAGGGGGCTTGAAAAACTGTTTTTT. Translating it yields CASSQGEGRGLEKLFF. The chain couples TRBV4-2 to TRBJ1-4; TRBD1 matches at 8 bases. Germline lookup yields CDR1 LGHNA and CDR2 YNFKEQ. CDR3 size: 16 residues. The ends lost 1 base at V and 7 bases at J; junction bases unmatched: 8.

This chain uses TRBV6-5 with TRBJ1-2; D unresolved. CDR3 length equals 13 residues. Between the trimmed V and J ends, which lost 6 bases and 8 bases, there was a span of 16 bases. Germline CDR1 and CDR2: MNHEY and SVGAGI. The CDR3 loop is CASSDAAVGGYTF. The CDR3 DNA is TGTGCCAGCAGCGACGCGGCGGTTGGCGGCTACACCTTC.

A remark on this clonotype: One end of the junction varies from germline; a read error may be responsible. The chain recombines TRBV12-3 or TRBV12-4 with TRBJ1-4; D unresolved. The CDR3 sequence is 14 residues long. The CDR3 is CASSFNGGDEKLSF. Here the CDR3 DNA reads TGTGCCAGCAGTTTTAACGGAGGTGATGAAAAACTGTCTTTT.

This clonotype came up a few times. The chain links TRBV28 to TRBJ2-4; D not certain. Trimming left V 1 base short and J 9 bases short, with 13 bases between. CDR3 size: 14 residues. Germline-derived CDR1 and CDR2 are MDHEN and SYDVKM. This chain's CDR3 is CASSLLRPRSIQYF. The CDR3 DNA reads as TGTGCCAGCAGTTTATTGCGGCCCCGGAGCATTCAGTACTTC.

The CDR3 region is CASSVAFRSGTGGPSYNEQFF. DNA for the CDR3: TGTGCCAGCAGCGTAGCCTTCCGCTCCGGGACAGGGGGCCCCAGTTACAATGAGCAGTTCTTC. The chain couples TRBV9 to TRBJ2-1, with TRBD1 identical over 12 bases. CDR3 length equals 21 residues. J was trimmed by 4 bases and V by 0 bases; bases with no gene match: 17. Germline V gene sequence: CDR1 SGDLS, CDR2 YYNGEE.

With respect to this clonotype: The junction does not match germline at one end; this may be a read error. The V and J genes are TRBV24-1 and TRBJ2-3; D may be TRBD2 (6 bases). The CDR3 has 15 amino acids. Germline CDR1 is KGHDR and CDR2 is SFDVKD. Written as DNA, the CDR3 is TGTGCCACCAGTGGGGCGGACACTAGCACAGATGCGCAGTATTTT. The encoded protein is CATSGADTSTDAQYF.

As DNA, the CDR3 is TGCGCCAGCAGCTTACGGATCAGGGGTTCCAATGAGCAGTTCTTC. Protein sequence: CASSLRIRGSNEQFF. The chain combines TRBV5-1 with TRBJ2-1; the D gene is possibly TRBD1 (6 bases). Germline V gene sequence: CDR1 SGHRS, CDR2 YFSETQ. The CDR3 sequence is 15 residues long. With 2 bases removed from V and 6 bases from J, the gap between germline ends came to 15 bases.

V is TRBV14 and J is TRBJ2-5; 11 nucleotides line up with TRBD2. The J call may be in error: the DNA end matches TRBJ2-7 better. The CDR3 consists of 16 residues. CDR1 is SGHDN, CDR2 FVKESK, per germline. The CDR3 bases are TGTGCCAGCAGCCAAAGGGTACTAGCGGGAGATTACGAGCAGTACTTC. It encodes CASSQRVLAGDYEQYF.

The sample holds many counts of this clonotype. The chain recombines TRBV12-3 or TRBV12-4 with TRBJ1-2, with D uncertain. Trimming pared 7 bases from V and 2 bases from J, leaving 5 bases between. The CDR3 has 11 amino acids. The CDR3 coding sequence is TGTGCCAGCACGTACAACTATGGCTACACCTTC. Amino acids: CASTYNYGYTF.

The chain has TRBV20-1 and TRBJ1-6, with a tentative D call TRBD1 (5 bases). The V and J ends lost 1 base and 10 bases respectively, with 8 bases between them. There are 12 residues in the CDR3. Per germline, CDR1 DFQATT and CDR2 SNEGSKA (reference sequence). This chain's CDR3 is CSARGGTSPLHF. As DNA, the CDR3 is TGCAGTGCTAGAGGGGGGACCTCACCCCTCCACTTT.

This clonotype was seen more than once but under ten times. The rearrangement joins TRBV7-9 to TRBJ2-2, with 13 bases fitting TRBD2. V shed 5 bases and J 3 bases; nucleotides not matched to a gene: 6. The CDR3 totals 17 residues. CDR1 and CDR2 (germline): SEHNR, FQNEAQ (reference sequence). CDR3 residues: CASSRRTSGGDTGELFF. The CDR3, as DNA: TGTGCCAGCAGCCGCCGGACTAGCGGGGGAGACACCGGGGAGCTGTTTTTT.

This clonotype was observed once. V and J are TRBV15 and TRBJ2-2, with D possibly TRBD1 on 6 matching bases. This CDR3 region has 15 residues. In germline, CDR1 is LNHNV, CDR2 YYDKDF (reference sequence). V dropped 0 bases and J dropped 6 bases, with 11 bases sitting between them. As DNA, the CDR3 is TGTGCCACCAGCAGAGATCCAGGGGCGGCCGGGGAGCTGTTTTTT. Translating it yields CATSRDPGAAGELFF.

This clonotype was seen only a few times. The chain links TRBV7-2 to TRBJ2-1, with D perhaps matching TRBD2 (6 bases). Germline V gives CDR1 SGHTA, CDR2 FQGNSA. V gave up 4 bases and J gave up 2 bases, with 12 bases separating them. The CDR3 length is 15 residues. CDR3 nucleotides: TGTGCCAGCAGCTCGGGGACTTCTACCTACAATGAGCAGTTCTTC. This codes for CASSSGTSTYNEQFF.

The chain employs TRBV9 and TRBJ2-1; D gene ambiguous. This CDR3 is built from 18 residues. V lost 0 bases and J lost 3, with 19 bases in between. The germline CDR1 and CDR2 sequences are SGDLS and YYNGEE. The DNA of the CDR3 is TGTGCCAGCAGCGTAGAGACGCCAACAGCTCTACGCTACAATGAGCAGTTCTTC. It yields the protein CASSVETPTALRYNEQFF. Using reference TRBV9 and TRBJ2-1 for the parts outside the CDR3, the full variable domain is DSGVTQTPKHLITATGQRVTLRCSPRSGDLSVYWYQQSLDQGLQFLIQYYNGEERAKGNILERFSAQQFPDLHSELNLSSLELGDSALYFCASSVETPTALRYNEQFFGPGTRLTVL.

This rearrangement joins TRBV12-3 or TRBV12-4 to TRBJ2-1, with a weak D call TRBD2 (6 bases). This CDR3 comprises 16 residues. Trimming shortened V by 1 base and J by 5 bases, and 15 bases separated the two germline ends. The CDR3 spells CASSLVTGRFNNEQFF. The CDR3 DNA is TGTGCCAGCAGTTTAGTGACCGGGAGATTTAACAATGAGCAGTTCTTC.

The chain couples TRBV7-3 to TRBJ2-4; 14 bases align to TRBD2. The end of the DNA fits TRBJ2-7 better, so the J call may be wrong. Germline loops: CDR1 SGHTA, CDR2 FQGTGA. This CDR3 region has 17 residues. As DNA, the CDR3 is TGTGCCAGCAGCTTAGGGGGACTAGCGGGAGCCAACTACGAGCAGTACTTC. Its translation: CASSLGGLAGANYEQYF.

The genes are TRBV2 and TRBJ2-4, with TRBD2 identical over 7 bases. The DNA matches TRBJ2-7 better at its end, which makes the J call doubtful. The CDR3 is made up of 16 amino acids. Germline V lookup: CDR1 SNHLY, CDR2 FYNNEI. Here the CDR3 reads CASSEAGSGDHYEQYF. The CDR3 DNA follows: TGTGCCAGCAGTGAAGCGGGAAGCGGGGATCACTACGAGCAGTACTTC.

The CDR3 region has the DNA TGCGCCAGCAGCCAAGGGACAGGGAATAACTATGGCTACACCTTC. Translated, it gives CASSQGTGNNYGYTF. The rearrangement links TRBV4-1 to TRBJ1-2; 8 bases are shared with TRBD1. Trimming at V came to 1 base and at J to 1 base, leaving 2 bases not matched to a gene. The CDR3 is 15 residues long. The germline CDR1 and CDR2 sequences are MGHRA and YSYEKL.